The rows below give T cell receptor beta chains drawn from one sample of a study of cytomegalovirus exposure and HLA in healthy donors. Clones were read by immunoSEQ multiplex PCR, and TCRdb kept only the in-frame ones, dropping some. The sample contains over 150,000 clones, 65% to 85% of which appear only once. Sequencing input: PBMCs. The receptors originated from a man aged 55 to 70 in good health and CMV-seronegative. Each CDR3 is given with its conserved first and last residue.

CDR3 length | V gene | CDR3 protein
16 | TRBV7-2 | CASSLAGGANTGELFF
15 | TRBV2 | CASSFGPGPGNTIYF
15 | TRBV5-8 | CASSLLRVRDTEAFF
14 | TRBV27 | CASSPGTVNTEAFF
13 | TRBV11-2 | CASRSPREETQYF
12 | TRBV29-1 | CSVVGGQSGYTF
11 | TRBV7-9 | CSSSATTEAFF
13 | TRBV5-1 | CASSLPTGREQYF
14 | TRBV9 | CASRVSGASYEQYF
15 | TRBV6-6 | CASSYKPSPYNEQFF
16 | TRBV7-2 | CASSLVGGGAYNEQFF
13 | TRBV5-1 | CASRPGGNTEAFF
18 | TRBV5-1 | CASSLAGLAGAFSDEQFF
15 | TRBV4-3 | CASSHIKGYQETQYF
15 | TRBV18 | CASSPELGVWIEQYF
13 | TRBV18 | CASSPDRDTEAFF
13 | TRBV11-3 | CASSIRTENTIYF
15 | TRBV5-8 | CASSSDGTGNVPSYF
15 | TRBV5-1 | CASSLAGGTAETQYF
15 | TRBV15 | CATKRAGDPFPEQFF
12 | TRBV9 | CASSLQAGGYTF
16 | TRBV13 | CASSPPGGNYNSPLHF
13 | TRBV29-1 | CSASRDSNTEAFF
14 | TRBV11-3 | CASSSGASSDGQFF
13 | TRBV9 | CASSGGPGGIAFF
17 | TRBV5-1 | CASSSLAGSANTGELFF
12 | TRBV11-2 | CASTRRRDGYTF
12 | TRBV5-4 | CASSGGGTEAFF
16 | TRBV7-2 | CASSSLPPGSHTEAFF
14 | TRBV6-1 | CASSVEGANYGYTF
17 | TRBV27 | CASSFGRGAFWNTEAFF
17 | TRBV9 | CASSVATGGGTQETQYF
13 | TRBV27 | CASSFTGDYGYTF
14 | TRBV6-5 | CASSEDRENSPLHF
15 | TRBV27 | CASSLSDRPLNGYTF
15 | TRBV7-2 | CASSQNGGANTEAFF
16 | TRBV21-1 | CASSIPYRGRVETQYF
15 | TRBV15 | CATSPDWTGSYEQYF
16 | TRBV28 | CASSLGVGQGGNTIYF
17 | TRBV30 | CAWRDRDRGPNSYEQYF
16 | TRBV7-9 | CASREGWDRECYEQYF
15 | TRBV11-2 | CASSPHSGRGETQYF
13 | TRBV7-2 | CASSIDRGYEQYF
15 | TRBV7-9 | CASSDRAVNTGELFF
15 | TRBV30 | CAWSEGAVRTDTQYF
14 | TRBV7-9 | CASSLGGMHYGYTF
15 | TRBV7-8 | CASTPTSGDLDTQYF
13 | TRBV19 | CASVGDGVETQYF
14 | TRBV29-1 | CSVARQGHTDTQYF
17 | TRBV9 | CASSVWDRISSYNEQFF